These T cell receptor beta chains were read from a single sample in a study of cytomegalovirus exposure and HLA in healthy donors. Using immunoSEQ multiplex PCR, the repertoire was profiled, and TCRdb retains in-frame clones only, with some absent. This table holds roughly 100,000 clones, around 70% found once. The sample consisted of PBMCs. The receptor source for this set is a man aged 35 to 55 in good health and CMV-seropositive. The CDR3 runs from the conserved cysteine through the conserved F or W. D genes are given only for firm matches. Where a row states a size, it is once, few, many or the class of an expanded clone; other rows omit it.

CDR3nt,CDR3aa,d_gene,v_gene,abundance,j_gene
TGTGCCAGCAGCTTAGGGACAGGGGTCTACACTGAAGCTTTCTTT,CASSLGTGVYTEAFF,TRBD1,TRBV9,.,TRBJ1-1
TGTGCCAGCAGTTCCCCCCGCGCGGTAAACACCGGGGAGCTGTTTTTT,CASSSPRAVNTGELFF,.,TRBV27,.,TRBJ2-2
TGTGCCAGCAACCCAGACAGGTATGGCTACACCTTC,CASNPDRYGYTF,.,TRBV6-5,.,TRBJ1-2
TGTGCCAGTAGCGCAACTAGCGGGAGAGTAGTATACAATGAGCAGTTCTTC,CASSATSGRVVYNEQFF,TRBD2,TRBV19,.,TRBJ2-1
TGCGCCAGCAGTGAGTTGGAGTTGCATGAGCAGTTCTTC,CASSELELHEQFF,.,TRBV10-1,.,TRBJ2-1
TGTGCCAGTAGTATGATAGGGGGCTATGAGCAGTTCTTC,CASSMIGGYEQFF,TRBD1,TRBV19,few,TRBJ2-1
TGCAGCGTTGAGGAGAGCGGGGGGATGGAGCAGTACTTC,CSVEESGGMEQYF,TRBD2,TRBV29-1,.,TRBJ2-7
TGCGCCAGCAGCCAAGATCGGGTCGGTATCACTAATGAAAAACTGTTTTTT,CASSQDRVGITNEKLFF,.,TRBV4-1,.,TRBJ1-4
TGTGCCAGCGGCCCGACAGGGGGTTTCACTGAAGCTTTCTTT,CASGPTGGFTEAFF,TRBD1,TRBV7-9,.,TRBJ1-1
TGTGCCAGCAGTCTAGCGGGAGTAGACTACAATGAGCAGTTCTTC,CASSLAGVDYNEQFF,TRBD2,TRBV6-5,few,TRBJ2-1
TGTGCCAGCAGCTCCGTCTGGCGGGCGACTAGCACAGATACGCAGTATTTT,CASSSVWRATSTDTQYF,.,TRBV11-1,few,TRBJ2-3
TGTGCCAGCATTGCCCCGGCGGGTGGCTACACCTTC,CASIAPAGGYTF,.,TRBV6-5,.,TRBJ1-2
TGTGCCAGCAGCTTCAAAACCGGGACAGGGGGCTTCGGGGAGCTGTTTTTT,CASSFKTGTGGFGELFF,TRBD1,TRBV9,once,TRBJ2-2
TGTGCCAGCAGAACGAAGGGAGGGGGGTCTGATGAAAAACTGTTTTTT,CASRTKGGGSDEKLFF,.,TRBV7-9,.,TRBJ1-4
TGTGCCAGCAGCTCGCAGGGGGCAGATACGCAGTATTTT,CASSSQGADTQYF,TRBD1,TRBV7-9,.,TRBJ2-3
TGTGCCAGCAGCAAAGGTACGGGAGTCCTCTCCTACGAGCAGTACTTC,CASSKGTGVLSYEQYF,.,TRBV5-4,few,TRBJ2-7
TGTGCCAGCAGCTTAGCCTTGGGCGGGAGGGCAGATACGCAGTATTTT,CASSLALGGRADTQYF,TRBD2,TRBV7-2,few,TRBJ2-3
TGTGCCTGGGGACAGGGGTTCTATGGCTACACCTTC,CAWGQGFYGYTF,TRBD1,TRBV30,.,TRBJ1-2
TGTGCCAGCAGCGCGGGACTAGCCATAGCTGAGCAGTTCTTC,CASSAGLAIAEQFF,TRBD2,TRBV9,.,TRBJ2-1
TGTGCCTGGAGGGGACTTCCAAACACAGATACGCAGTATTTT,CAWRGLPNTDTQYF,.,TRBV30,.,TRBJ2-3
TGTGCCAGCAGCTTAGGTTTGGCGGGCACTGAAGCTTTCTTT,CASSLGLAGTEAFF,.,TRBV7-3,.,TRBJ1-1
TGTGCCAGCAGCGAAGAAAGCGGGGAGACCCAGTACTTC,CASSEESGETQYF,.,TRBV6-4,.,TRBJ2-5
TGCGCCAGCAGTGAGTCGGGACAGCTTAACACTGAAGCTTTCTTT,CASSESGQLNTEAFF,TRBD1,TRBV10-1,.,TRBJ1-1
TGTGCCAGCAGCTCTAGGGGGACAGGCTATGGCTACACCTTC,CASSSRGTGYGYTF,TRBD1,TRBV7-2,.,TRBJ1-2
TGTGCCAGCAGCCCCGGCGGGGGTGGTTTTATAGATACGCAGTATTTT,CASSPGGGGFIDTQYF,TRBD2,TRBV13,.,TRBJ2-3
TGTGCCAGCAGCTCACCCCGGACTAGCGGGAGTCAAACCGAGCAGTTCTTC,CASSSPRTSGSQTEQFF,TRBD2,TRBV7-9,.,TRBJ2-1
TGTGCCAGCAGTTTCGGACAGAATCAGCCCCAGCATTTT,CASSFGQNQPQHF,.,TRBV27,.,TRBJ1-5
TGTGCCAGCAGTGAAGGGGGCGGGGTACGCTACGAGCAGTACTTC,CASSEGGGVRYEQYF,.,TRBV6-1,.,TRBJ2-7
TGTGCCAGCAGCTTAGAGGCTCGGGTCGTGCAGTACTTC,CASSLEARVVQYF,.,TRBV7-2,.,TRBJ2-7
TGTGCCAGCATGAAGCGGGAGAGGGGAACAGATACGCAGTATTTT,CASMKRERGTDTQYF,TRBD2,TRBV2,.,TRBJ2-3
TGTGCCAGCTCACCGGCACAGGGGTCTTCCTACGAGCAGTACTTC,CASSPAQGSSYEQYF,TRBD1,TRBV18,.,TRBJ2-7
TGTGCCAGCAGCTTAGCTGCGGGTAAGCAGTTCTTC,CASSLAAGKQFF,.,TRBV7-2,.,TRBJ2-1
TGCAGCGCCGGGACTAGTACAGATACGCAGTATTTT,CSAGTSTDTQYF,TRBD2,TRBV29-1,.,TRBJ2-3
TGTGCCAGCAGCCCGACCAGGAATGAGCAGTTCTTC,CASSPTRNEQFF,.,TRBV7-2,.,TRBJ2-1
TGTGCCAGCAGCCAAAGGACAAGGACCTTCACAGATACGCAGTATTTT,CASSQRTRTFTDTQYF,.,TRBV11-2,.,TRBJ2-3
TGCGCCAGCAGCCAAGAGCCGGGTATTGACTATGGCTACACCTTC,CASSQEPGIDYGYTF,.,TRBV4-1,.,TRBJ1-2
TGTGCCAGCAGCCTCAGGGTTTCGGCCGGGGAGCTGTTTTTT,CASSLRVSAGELFF,.,TRBV4-2,.,TRBJ2-2
TGCGCCAGCAGTCCATCGGGACTGACGAATCAAGAGACCCAGTACTTC,CASSPSGLTNQETQYF,.,TRBV10-2,.,TRBJ2-5
TGTGCCAGCAGCTTGGCCGGGGCGCGCGGGAGGTCCCAAGAGACCCAGTACTTC,CASSLAGARGRSQETQYF,TRBD2,TRBV5-8,.,TRBJ2-5
TGTGCCAGCAGGGGGACAGGGGTAGAGACCCAGTACTTC,CASRGTGVETQYF,TRBD1,TRBV6-1,.,TRBJ2-5
TGCAGCGTTGGGACTAGCGGGTCGGCCGGGGAGCTGTTTTTT,CSVGTSGSAGELFF,TRBD2,TRBV29-1,.,TRBJ2-2
TGTGCCAGCAGTTACTCCGGAGTTGTCTATGGCTACACCTTC,CASSYSGVVYGYTF,.,TRBV6-5,.,TRBJ1-2
TGTGCCAGCAGCTTTACGGCTACTAGCGGGAGGGCCGGGGATGAGCAGTTCTTC,CASSFTATSGRAGDEQFF,TRBD2,TRBV7-6,.,TRBJ2-1
TGTGCCAGCAGCTACCCAGGGACAGGCATCAATGAGCAGTTCTTC,CASSYPGTGINEQFF,TRBD1,TRBV5-5,few,TRBJ2-1
TGTGCCAGCAGCCCCTTCGGGAGGTCGACAGATACGCAGTATTTT,CASSPFGRSTDTQYF,TRBD2,TRBV7-3,.,TRBJ2-3
TGTGCCAGTAGTGCCGGGACAGCCAACACTGAAGCTTTCTTT,CASSAGTANTEAFF,TRBD1,TRBV19,.,TRBJ1-1
TGCGCCAGCAGCCAAGATAGGTGGGGGGGCGGCTATGGCTACACCTTC,CASSQDRWGGGYGYTF,.,TRBV4-1,.,TRBJ1-2
TGTGCCAGCAGCTTTACGGGAGAGAGGGATCAGCCCCAGCATTTT,CASSFTGERDQPQHF,.,TRBV7-2,few,TRBJ1-5
TGTGCCTGGAGTGTCCATCCGACAGAGATGAACACTGAAGCTTTCTTT,CAWSVHPTEMNTEAFF,.,TRBV30,once,TRBJ1-1
TGTGCCAGCAGCTTTTGGACTAGCGGACAAGAGACCCAGTACTTC,CASSFWTSGQETQYF,TRBD2,TRBV5-4,.,TRBJ2-5
TGTGCCACCGGGACAGGGCGGAACACTGAAGCTTTCTTT,CATGTGRNTEAFF,TRBD1,TRBV6-5,.,TRBJ1-1
TGTGCCAGCAGCCAGGGAGGGAAGGGTCAGCCCCAGCATTTT,CASSQGGKGQPQHF,.,TRBV14,.,TRBJ1-5
TGCGCCAGCAGCCAAGGGGCAGCTGTCGCCTACGAGCAGTACTTC,CASSQGAAVAYEQYF,.,TRBV4-3,.,TRBJ2-7
TGTGCCAGTAGTTGGGCAAGATACAATGAGCAGTTCTTC,CASSWARYNEQFF,.,TRBV19,.,TRBJ2-1
TGCGCCAGCAGCTTGGTGGGACAGGGGGCCTACGAGCAGTACTTC,CASSLVGQGAYEQYF,TRBD1,TRBV5-1,.,TRBJ2-7
TGTGCCAGTAGTATAGGAGGACGGACTACTGAAGCTTTCTTT,CASSIGGRTTEAFF,.,TRBV19,few,TRBJ1-1
TGTGCCAGCAGCTTAGGCAGGGACGAGCAGTACTTC,CASSLGRDEQYF,.,TRBV11-2,few,TRBJ2-7
TGCGCCAGCGAGGGCAACTGGGGGCATGGCTACACCTTC,CASEGNWGHGYTF,.,TRBV5-1,.,TRBJ1-2
TGCGCCAGCAGCCCTGGGGGGATGGGGGACGCGAGGACTGAAGCTTTCTTT,CASSPGGMGDARTEAFF,.,TRBV5-1,.,TRBJ1-1
TGCGCCAGCAGCTTGGCGGACAGTGGAAGTGGAAACACCATATATTTT,CASSLADSGSGNTIYF,.,TRBV5-1,.,TRBJ1-3